Described below is a single T cell receptor beta chain sequence and its context. The antigen is not known. Every TCR beta cDNA library bore unique molecular identifiers. It was from about 0.98 to 11 million T cells that some 500,000 cDNA molecules came. TCRdb reanalysed the PCR reads using MiXCR and keeps one entry per CDR3 protein. Of roughly 730,000 distinct CDR3 sequences in the sample, 30% were seen once. The germline CDR1 and CDR2 sequences are SGHRS and YFSETQ. The CDR3 has 14 amino acids. This sample was included in a study of post-analysis software for immune sequencing data. Turning to the study itself: The courses of disease that were included comprised relapsing-remitting, secondary progressive and progressive-relapsing multiple sclerosis.

Notes on the study in general: Multiple sclerosis patients had significantly lower normalized Chao1 diversity than controls. Batch-mates among the samples co-clustered strongly by F measure. In patients, five TRBV segments were more frequent than in controls, with TRBV5-6, TRBV5-1 and TRBV20-1 among them.

Material for sequencing was blood. The TCR was taken from a girl aged 5-17 years with multiple sclerosis. This rearrangement joins TRBV5-1 to TRBJ2-4, with 7 bases identical to TRBD1. TRBJ2-7 explains the end of the DNA better; the J call may be wrong. The CDR3 loop is CASSYGQANYEQYF. The CDR3 DNA sequence: TGCGCCAGCAGCTACGGACAGGCCAACTACGAGCAGTACTTC.